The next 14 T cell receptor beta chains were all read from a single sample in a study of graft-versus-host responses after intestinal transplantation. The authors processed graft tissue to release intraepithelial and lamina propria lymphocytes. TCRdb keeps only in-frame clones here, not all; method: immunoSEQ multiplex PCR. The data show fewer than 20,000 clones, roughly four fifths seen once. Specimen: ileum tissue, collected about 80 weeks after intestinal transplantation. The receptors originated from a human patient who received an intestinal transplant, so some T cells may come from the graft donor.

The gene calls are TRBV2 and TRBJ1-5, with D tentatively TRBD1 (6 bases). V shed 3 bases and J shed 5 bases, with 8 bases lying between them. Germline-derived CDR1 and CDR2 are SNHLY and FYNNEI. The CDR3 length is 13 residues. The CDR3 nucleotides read TGTGCCAGCAGTGATCAGGGGCATCAGCCCCAGCATTTT. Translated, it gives CASSDQGHQPQHF.

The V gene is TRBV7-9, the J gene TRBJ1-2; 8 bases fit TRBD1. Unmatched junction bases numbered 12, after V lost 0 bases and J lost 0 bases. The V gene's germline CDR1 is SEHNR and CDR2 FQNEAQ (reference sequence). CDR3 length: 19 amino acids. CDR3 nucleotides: TGTGCCAGCAGCTTAGCGCCCGGACAGGGTAAAAGAACTAACTATGGCTACACCTTC. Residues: CASSLAPGQGKRTNYGYTF. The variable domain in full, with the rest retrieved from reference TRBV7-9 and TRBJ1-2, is DTGVSQNPRHKITKRGQNVTFRCDPISEHNRLYWYRQTLGQGPEFLTYFQNEAQLEKSRLLSDRFSAERPKGSFSTLEIQRTEQGDSAMYLCASSLAPGQGKRTNYGYTFGSGTRLTVV.

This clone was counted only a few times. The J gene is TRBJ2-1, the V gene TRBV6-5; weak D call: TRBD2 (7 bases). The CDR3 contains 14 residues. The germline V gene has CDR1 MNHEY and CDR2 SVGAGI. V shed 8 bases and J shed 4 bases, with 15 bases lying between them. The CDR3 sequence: CASSRGGQYNEQFF. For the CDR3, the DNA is TGTGCCAGCTCCCGCGGGGGACAATACAATGAGCAGTTCTTC.

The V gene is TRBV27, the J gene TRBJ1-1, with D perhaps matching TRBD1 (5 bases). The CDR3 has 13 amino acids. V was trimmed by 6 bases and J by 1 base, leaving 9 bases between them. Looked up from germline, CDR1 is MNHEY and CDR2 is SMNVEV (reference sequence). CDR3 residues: CASSPGWNTEAFF. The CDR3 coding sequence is TGTGCCAGCAGCCCAGGGTGGAACACTGAAGCTTTCTTT.

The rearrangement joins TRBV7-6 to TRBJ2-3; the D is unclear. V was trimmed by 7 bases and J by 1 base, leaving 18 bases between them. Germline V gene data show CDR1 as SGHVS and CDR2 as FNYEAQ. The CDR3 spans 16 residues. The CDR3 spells CASILNPRSGTDTQYF. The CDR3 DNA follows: TGTGCCAGCATCCTAAACCCCAGGTCCGGCACAGATACGCAGTATTTT.

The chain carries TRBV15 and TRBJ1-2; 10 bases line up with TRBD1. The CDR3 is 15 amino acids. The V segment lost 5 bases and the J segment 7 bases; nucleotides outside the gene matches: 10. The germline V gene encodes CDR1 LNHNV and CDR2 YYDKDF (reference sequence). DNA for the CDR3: TGTGCCACCAGCGGTGACAGGGGGCAGCTCTCTGGCTACACCTTC. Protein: CATSGDRGQLSGYTF.

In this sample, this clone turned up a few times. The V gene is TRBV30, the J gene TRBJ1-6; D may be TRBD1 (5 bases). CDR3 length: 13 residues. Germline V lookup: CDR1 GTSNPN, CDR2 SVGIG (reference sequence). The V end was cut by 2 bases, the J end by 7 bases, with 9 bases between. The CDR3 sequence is CAWSLGGNSPLHF. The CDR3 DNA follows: TGTGCCTGGAGTTTGGGGGGGAATTCACCCCTCCACTTT.

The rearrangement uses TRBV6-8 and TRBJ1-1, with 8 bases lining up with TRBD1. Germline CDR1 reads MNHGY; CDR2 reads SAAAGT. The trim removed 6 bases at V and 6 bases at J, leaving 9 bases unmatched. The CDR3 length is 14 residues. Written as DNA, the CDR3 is TGTGCCAGCAGCTCTCCCAGGGGGCCCGCTGAAGCTTTCTTT. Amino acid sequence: CASSSPRGPAEAFF.

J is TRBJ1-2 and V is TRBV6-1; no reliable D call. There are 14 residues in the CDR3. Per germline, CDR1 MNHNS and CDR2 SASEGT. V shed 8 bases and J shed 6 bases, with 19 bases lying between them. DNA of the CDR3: TGTGCCAGCGCTTCCCAGGTCGTCCGAGATGGCTACACCTTC. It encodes CASASQVVRDGYTF.

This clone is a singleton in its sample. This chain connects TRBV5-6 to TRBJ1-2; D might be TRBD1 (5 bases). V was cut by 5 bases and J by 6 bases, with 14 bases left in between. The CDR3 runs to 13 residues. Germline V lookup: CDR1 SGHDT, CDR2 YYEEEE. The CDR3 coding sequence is TGTGCCAGCAGTTCCCTCTGGGGGGATGGCTACACCTTC. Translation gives CASSSLWGDGYTF.

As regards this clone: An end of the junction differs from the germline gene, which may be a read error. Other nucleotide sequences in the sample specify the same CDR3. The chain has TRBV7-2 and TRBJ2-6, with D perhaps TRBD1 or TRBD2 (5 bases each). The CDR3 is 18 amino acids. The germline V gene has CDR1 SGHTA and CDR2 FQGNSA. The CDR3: CASIPTRVEGAGANVLTF. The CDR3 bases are TGTGCCAGCATCCCCACGAGGGTAGAGGGAGCTGGGGCCAACGTCCTGACCTTC.

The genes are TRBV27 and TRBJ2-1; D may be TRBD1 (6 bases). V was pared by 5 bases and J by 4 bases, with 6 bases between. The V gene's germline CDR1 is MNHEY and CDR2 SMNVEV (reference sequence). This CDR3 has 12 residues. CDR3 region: CASSTGYNEQFF. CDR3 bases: TGTGCCAGCAGTACAGGGTACAATGAGCAGTTCTTC.

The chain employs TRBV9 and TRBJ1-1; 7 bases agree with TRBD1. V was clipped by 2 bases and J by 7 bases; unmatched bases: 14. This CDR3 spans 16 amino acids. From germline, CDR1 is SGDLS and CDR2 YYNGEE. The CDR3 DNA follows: TGTGCCAGCAGCGTGAGTCTCTGGGACAGCGATAGTGAAGCTTTCTTT. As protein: CASSVSLWDSDSEAFF.

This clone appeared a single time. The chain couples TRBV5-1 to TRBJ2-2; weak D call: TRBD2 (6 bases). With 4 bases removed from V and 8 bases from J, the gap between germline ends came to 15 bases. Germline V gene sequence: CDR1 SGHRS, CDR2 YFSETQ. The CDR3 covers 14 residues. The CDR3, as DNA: TGCGCCAGCAGCGTCCGACCGGGGGAAGGGGAGCTGTTTTTT. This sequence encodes CASSVRPGEGELFF. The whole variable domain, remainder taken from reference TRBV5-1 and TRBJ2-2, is KAGVTQTPRYLIKTRGQQVTLSCSPISGHRSVSWYQQTPGQGLQFLFEYFSETQRNKGNFPGRFSGRQFSNSRSEMNVSTLELGDSALYLCASSVRPGEGELFFGEGSRLTVL.